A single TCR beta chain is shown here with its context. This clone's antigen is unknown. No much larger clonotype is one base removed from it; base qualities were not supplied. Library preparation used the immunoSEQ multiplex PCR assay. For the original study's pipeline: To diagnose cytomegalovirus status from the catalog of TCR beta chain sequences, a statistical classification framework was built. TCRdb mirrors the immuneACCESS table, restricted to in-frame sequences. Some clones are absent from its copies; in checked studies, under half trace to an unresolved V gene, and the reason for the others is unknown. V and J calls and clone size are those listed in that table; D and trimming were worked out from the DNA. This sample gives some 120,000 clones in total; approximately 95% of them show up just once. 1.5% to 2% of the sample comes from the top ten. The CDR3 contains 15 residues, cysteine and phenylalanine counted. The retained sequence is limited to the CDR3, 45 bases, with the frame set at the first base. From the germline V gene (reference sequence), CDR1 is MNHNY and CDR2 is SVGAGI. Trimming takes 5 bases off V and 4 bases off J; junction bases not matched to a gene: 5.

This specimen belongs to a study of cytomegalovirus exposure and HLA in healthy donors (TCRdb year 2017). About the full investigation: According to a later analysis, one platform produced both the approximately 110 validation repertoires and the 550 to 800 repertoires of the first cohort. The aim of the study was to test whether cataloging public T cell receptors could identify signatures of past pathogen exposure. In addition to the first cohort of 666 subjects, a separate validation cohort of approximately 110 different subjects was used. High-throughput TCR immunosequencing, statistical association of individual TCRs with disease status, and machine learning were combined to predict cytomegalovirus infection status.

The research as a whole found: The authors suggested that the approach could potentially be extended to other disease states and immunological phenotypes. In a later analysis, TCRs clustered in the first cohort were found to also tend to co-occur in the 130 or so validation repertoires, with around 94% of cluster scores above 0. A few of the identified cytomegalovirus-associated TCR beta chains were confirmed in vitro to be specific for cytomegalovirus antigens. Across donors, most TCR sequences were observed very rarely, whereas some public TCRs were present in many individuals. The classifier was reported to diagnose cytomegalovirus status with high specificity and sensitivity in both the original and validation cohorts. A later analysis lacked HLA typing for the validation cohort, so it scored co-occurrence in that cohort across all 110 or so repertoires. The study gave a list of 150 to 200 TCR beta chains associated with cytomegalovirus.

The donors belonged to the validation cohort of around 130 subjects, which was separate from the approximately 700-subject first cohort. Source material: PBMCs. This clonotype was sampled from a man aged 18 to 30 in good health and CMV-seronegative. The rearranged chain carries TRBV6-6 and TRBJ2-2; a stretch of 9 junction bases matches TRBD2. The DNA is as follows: TGTGCCAGCAGTCGTGGGACTAGCAGCACCGGGGAGCTGTTTTTT. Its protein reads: CASSRGTSSTGELFF.